The clone carrying this T cell receptor (beta chain) came up a few times. The antigen is not known. These data originate in a study of beta chain features in type 1 diabetes. Whole-study findings and limits: VDJ junctions in type 1 diabetes patients carried more deletions and fewer insertions. All four CD4+ subsets of Type 1 diabetes patients contained TCRB CDR3s that were moderately but significantly shorter.

Stem cell-like memory, regulatory, central memory and naive CD4+ cells were sorted via CD45RO/CCR7/CD25/CD127/CD95/CD27. With 5 bases removed from V and 3 bases from J, the gap between germline ends came to 11 bases. The CDR3 sequence is 14 residues long. The germline V gene encodes CDR1 LNHNV and CDR2 YYDKDF (reference sequence). Isolated RNA was reverse transcribed in full, so expressed TCRB transcripts were sequenced. Clones were read by immunoSEQ multiplex PCR, and TCRdb kept only the in-frame ones, dropping some. The table has about 160,000 clones, 8% to 8.5% seen once. Material for sequencing was central memory CD4+ T cells from blood. The J gene is TRBJ1-3, the V gene TRBV15; D remains unclear. The clonotype was recovered from a woman younger than 35 with type 1 diabetes. The DNA for the CDR3 is TGTGCCACCAGCCGGGAGGCGAATGGAAACACCATATATTTT. Its protein product is CATSREANGNTIYF.